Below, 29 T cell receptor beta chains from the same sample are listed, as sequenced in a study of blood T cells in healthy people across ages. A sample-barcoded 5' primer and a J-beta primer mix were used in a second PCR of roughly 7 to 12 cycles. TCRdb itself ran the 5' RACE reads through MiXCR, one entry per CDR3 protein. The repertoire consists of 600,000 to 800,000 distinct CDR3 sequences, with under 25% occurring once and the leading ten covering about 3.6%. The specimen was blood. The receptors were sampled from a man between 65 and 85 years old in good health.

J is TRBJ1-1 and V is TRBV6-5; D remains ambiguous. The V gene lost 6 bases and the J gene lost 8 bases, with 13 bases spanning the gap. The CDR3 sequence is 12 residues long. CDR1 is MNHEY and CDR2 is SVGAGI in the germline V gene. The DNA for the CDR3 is TGTGCCAGCAGGACTTTGGGAAGAGAAGCTTTCTTT. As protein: CASRTLGREAFF.

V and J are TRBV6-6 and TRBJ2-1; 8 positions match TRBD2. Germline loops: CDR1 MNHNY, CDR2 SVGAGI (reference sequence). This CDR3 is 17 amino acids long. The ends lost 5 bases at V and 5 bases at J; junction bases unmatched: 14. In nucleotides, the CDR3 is TGTGCCAGCAGTCCCCAAGGTGGGTCTAGCGGGCACAATGAGCAGTTCTTC. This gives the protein CASSPQGGSSGHNEQFF.

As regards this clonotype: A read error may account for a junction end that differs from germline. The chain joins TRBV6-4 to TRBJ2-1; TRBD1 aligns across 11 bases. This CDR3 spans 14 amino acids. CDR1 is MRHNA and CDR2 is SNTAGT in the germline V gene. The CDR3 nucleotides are TGTGCCAGTAGTCCCGGGACAGGGGGAAATGAGCAGCTCTTC. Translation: CASSPGTGGNEQLF.

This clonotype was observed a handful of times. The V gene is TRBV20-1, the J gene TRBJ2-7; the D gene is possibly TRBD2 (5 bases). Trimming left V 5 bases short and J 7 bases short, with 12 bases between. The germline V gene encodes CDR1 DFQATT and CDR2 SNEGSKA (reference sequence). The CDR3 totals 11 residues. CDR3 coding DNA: TGCAGTGCTCAACTAGGTTTGGAGCAGTACTTC. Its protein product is CSAQLGLEQYF.

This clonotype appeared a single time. The CDR3 reads CASSSGRFASTTEKLFF. In DNA, the CDR3 is TGTGCCAGCAGTTCCGGGAGATTTGCGTCGACAACTGAAAAACTGTTTTTT. The rearrangement uses TRBV27 and TRBJ1-4, with no clear D. The CDR3 contains 17 residues. V lost 4 bases and J lost 7, with 22 bases in between. CDR1 is MNHEY and CDR2 is SMNVEV in the germline V gene (reference sequence).

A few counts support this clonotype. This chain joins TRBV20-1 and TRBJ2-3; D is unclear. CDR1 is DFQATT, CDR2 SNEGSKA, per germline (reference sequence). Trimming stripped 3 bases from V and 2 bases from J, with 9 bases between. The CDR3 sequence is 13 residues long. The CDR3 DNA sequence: TGCAGTGCTAGTAGGGAACACACAGATACGCAGTATTTT. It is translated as CSASREHTDTQYF.

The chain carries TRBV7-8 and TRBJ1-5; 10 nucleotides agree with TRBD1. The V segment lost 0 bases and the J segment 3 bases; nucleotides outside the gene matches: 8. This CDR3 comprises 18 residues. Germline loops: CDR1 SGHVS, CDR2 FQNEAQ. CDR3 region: CASSLAPGQGIINQPQHF. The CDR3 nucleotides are TGTGCCAGCAGCTTAGCCCCGGGACAGGGGATAATCAATCAGCCCCAGCATTTT.

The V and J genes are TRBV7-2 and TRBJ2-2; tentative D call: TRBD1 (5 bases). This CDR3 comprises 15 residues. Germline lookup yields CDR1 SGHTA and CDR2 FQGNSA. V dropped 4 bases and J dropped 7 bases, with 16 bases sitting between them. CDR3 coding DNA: TGTGCCAGCAGCTCCCATGCAAGGGGCATCGGGGAGCTGTTTTTT. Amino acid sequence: CASSSHARGIGELFF.

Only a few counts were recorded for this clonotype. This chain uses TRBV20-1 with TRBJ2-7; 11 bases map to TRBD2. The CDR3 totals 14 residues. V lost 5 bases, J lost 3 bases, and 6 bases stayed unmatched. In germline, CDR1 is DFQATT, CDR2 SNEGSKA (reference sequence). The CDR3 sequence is CSAVAGGTFYEQYF. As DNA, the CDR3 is TGCAGTGCTGTAGCGGGAGGGACCTTCTACGAGCAGTACTTC.

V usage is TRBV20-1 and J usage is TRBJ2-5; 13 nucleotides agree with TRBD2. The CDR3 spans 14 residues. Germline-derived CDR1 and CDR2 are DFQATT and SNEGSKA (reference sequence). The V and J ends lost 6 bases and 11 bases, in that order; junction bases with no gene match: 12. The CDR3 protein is CSAAGTSGTEEQYF. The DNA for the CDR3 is TGCAGTGCCGCCGGGACTAGCGGGACCGAAGAGCAGTACTTC.

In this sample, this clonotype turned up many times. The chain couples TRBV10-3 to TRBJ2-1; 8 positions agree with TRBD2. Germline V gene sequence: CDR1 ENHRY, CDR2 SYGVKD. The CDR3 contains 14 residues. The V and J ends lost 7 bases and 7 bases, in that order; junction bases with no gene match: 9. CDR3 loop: CAITGREGDNEQFF. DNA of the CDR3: TGTGCCATCACGGGTCGGGAGGGTGATAATGAGCAGTTCTTC.

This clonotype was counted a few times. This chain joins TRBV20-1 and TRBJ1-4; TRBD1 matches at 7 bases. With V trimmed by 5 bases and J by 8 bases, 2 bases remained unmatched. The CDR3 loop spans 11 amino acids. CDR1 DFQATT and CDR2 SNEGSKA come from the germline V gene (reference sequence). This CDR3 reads CSASTGEKLFF. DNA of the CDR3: TGCAGTGCTTCGACAGGGGAAAAACTGTTTTTT.

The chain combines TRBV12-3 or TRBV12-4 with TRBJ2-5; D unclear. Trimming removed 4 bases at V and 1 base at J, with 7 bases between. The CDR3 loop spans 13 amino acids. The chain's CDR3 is CASSSTRQETQYF. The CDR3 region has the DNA TGTGCCAGCAGTTCGACTCGCCAAGAGACCCAGTACTTC.

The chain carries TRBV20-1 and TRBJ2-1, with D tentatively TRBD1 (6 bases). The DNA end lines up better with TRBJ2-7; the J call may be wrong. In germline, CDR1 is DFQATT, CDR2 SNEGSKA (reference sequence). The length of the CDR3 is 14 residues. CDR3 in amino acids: CSASDRRTSYEQYF. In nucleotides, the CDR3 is TGCAGTGCTAGCGACAGGAGGACTTCTTACGAGCAGTACTTC.

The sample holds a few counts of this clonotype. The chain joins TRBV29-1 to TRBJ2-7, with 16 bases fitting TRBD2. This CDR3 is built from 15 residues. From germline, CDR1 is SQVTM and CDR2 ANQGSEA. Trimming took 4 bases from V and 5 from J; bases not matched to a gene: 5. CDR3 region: CSVAGTSGRAHEQYF. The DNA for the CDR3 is TGCAGCGTTGCCGGGACTAGCGGGAGGGCCCACGAGCAGTACTTC.

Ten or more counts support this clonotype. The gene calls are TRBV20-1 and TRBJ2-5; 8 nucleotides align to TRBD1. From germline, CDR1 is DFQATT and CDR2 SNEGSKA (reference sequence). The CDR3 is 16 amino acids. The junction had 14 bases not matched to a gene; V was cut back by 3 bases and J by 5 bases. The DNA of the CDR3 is TGCAGTGCTAGTATGTTTGCAGGGGGCGCATATGAGACCCAGTACTTC. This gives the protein CSASMFAGGAYETQYF.

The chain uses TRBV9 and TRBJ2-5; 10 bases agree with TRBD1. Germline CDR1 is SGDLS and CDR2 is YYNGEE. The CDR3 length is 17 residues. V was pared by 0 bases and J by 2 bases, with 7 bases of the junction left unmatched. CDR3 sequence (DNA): TGTGCCAGCAGCGTAGGCTCGTTGGGACAGGGGCAAGAGACCCAGTACTTC. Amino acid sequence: CASSVGSLGQGQETQYF. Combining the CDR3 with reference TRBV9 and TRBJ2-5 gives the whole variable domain DSGVTQTPKHLITATGQRVTLRCSPRSGDLSVYWYQQSLDQGLQFLIQYYNGEERAKGNILERFSAQQFPDLHSELNLSSLELGDSALYFCASSVGSLGQGQETQYFGPGTRLLVL.

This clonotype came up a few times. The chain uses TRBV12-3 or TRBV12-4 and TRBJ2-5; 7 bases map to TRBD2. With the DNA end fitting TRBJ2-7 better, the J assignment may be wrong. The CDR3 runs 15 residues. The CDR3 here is CASSFGGSPPYEQYF. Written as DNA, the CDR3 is TGTGCCAGCAGTTTTGGCGGGAGTCCCCCCTACGAGCAGTACTTC.

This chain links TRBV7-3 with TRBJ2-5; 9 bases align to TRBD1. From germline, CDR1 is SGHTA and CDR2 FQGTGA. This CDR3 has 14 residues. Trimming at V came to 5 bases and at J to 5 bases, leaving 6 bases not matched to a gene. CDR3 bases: TGTGCCAGCAGCCCTACAGGGGGCGTCGAGACCCAGTACTTC. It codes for CASSPTGGVETQYF.

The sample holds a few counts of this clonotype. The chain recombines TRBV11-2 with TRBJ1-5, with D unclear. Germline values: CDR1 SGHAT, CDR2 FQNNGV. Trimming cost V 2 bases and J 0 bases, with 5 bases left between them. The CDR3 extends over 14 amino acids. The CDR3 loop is CASSLQDSNQPQHF. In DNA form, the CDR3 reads TGTGCCAGCAGCTTACAGGATAGCAATCAGCCCCAGCATTTT.

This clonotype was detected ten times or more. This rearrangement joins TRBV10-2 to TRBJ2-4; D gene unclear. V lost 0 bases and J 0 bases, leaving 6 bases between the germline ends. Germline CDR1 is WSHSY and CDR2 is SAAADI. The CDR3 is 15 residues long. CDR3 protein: CASSESLLAKNIQYF. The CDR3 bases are TGCGCCAGCAGTGAGTCTTTACTAGCCAAAAACATTCAGTACTTC.

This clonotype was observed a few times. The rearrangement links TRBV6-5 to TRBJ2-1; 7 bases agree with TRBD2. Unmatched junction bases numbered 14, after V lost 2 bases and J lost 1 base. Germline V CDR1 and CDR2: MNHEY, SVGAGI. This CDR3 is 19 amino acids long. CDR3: CASSYTFRSGKGSYNEQFF. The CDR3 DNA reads TGTGCCAGCAGTTACACATTTAGGAGCGGGAAGGGGTCCTACAATGAGCAGTTCTTC.

CDR3 in amino acids: CASSFDRGPGNTIYF. The DNA of the CDR3 is TGTGCCAGCAGTTTCGACAGGGGGCCTGGAAACACCATATATTTT. The chain has TRBV12-3 or TRBV12-4 and TRBJ1-3, with TRBD1 matching over 10 bases. V gave up 3 bases and J gave up 2 bases; unmatched junction bases: 1. This CDR3 is built from 15 residues.

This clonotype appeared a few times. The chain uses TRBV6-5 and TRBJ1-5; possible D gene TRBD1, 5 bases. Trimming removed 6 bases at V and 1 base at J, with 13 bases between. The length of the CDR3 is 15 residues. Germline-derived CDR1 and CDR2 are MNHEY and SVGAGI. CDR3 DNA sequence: TGTGCCAGCAGCCGCGGGGGGTCAAGCAATCAGCCCCAGCATTTT. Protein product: CASSRGGSSNQPQHF.

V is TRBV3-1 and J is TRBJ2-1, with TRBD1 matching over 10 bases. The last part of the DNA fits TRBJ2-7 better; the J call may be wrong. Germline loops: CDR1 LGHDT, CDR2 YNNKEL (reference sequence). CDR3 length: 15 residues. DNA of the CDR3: TGTGCCAGCAGCCAACCGGGACAGGGGACCTACGAGCAGTACTTC. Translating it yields CASSQPGQGTYEQYF.

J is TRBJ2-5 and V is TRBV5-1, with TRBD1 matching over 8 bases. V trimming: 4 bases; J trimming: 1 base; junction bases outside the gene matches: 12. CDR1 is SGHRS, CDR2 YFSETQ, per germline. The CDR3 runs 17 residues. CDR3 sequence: CASSPGTGDPFQETQYF. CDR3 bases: TGCGCCAGCAGCCCCGGGACAGGCGATCCCTTCCAAGAGACCCAGTACTTC.

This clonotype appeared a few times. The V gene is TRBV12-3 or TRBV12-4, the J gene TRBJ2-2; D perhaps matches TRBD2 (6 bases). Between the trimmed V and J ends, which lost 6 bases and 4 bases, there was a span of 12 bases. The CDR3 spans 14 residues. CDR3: CASRSHGGTGELFF. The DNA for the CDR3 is TGTGCCAGCAGATCCCACGGGGGCACCGGGGAGCTGTTTTTT.

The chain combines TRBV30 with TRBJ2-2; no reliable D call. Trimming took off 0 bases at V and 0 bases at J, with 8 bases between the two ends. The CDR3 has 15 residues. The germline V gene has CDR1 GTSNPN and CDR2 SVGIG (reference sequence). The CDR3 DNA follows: TGTGCCTGGAGTGTCAATAGAGCGAACACCGGGGAGCTGTTTTTT. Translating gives CAWSVNRANTGELFF.

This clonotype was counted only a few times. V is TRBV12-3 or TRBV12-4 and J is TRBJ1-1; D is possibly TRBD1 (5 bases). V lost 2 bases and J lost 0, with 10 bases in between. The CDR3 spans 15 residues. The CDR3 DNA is TGTGCCAGCAGTTTAAGGGGCAGGCTGAACACTGAAGCTTTCTTT. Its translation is CASSLRGRLNTEAFF.